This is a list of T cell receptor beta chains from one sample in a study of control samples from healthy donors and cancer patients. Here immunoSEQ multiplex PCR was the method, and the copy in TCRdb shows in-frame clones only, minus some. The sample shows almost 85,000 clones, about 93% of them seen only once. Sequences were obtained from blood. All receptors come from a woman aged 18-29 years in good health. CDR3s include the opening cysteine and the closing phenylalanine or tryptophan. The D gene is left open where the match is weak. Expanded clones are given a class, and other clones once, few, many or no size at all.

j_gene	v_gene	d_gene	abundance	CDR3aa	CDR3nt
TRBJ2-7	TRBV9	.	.	CASSVSTGLYEQYF	TGTGCCAGCAGCGTATCGACGGGACTCTACGAGCAGTACTTC
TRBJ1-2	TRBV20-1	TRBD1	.	CSASLGGAANYGYTF	TGCAGTGCTAGTTTAGGGGGCGCAGCCAACTATGGCTACACCTTC
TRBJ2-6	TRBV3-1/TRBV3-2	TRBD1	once	CASSQGDRGGAGANVLTF	TGTGCCAGCAGCCAAGGAGACAGGGGGGGGGCTGGGGCCAACGTCCTGACTTTC
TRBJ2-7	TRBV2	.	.	CASIRSPYEQYF	TGTGCCAGCATACGGAGCCCCTACGAGCAGTACTTC
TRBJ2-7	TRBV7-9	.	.	CASSETGASFYEQYF	TGTGCCAGCAGCGAAACGGGGGCTTCTTTTTACGAGCAGTACTTC
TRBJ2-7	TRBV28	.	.	CASTLSVIQGLLGLDEQYF	TGTGCCAGCACCCTTTCGGTGATACAGGGATTGTTGGGGTTGGACGAGCAGTACTTC
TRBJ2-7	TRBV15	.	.	CATSREYGEPYEQYF	TGTGCCACCAGCAGAGAGTATGGGGAACCCTACGAGCAGTACTTC
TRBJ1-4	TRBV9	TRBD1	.	CASSVDTRTGANEKLFF	TGTGCCAGCAGCGTAGATACTCGGACAGGGGCCAATGAAAAACTGTTTTTT
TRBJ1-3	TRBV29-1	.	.	CSVEKGSGNTIYF	TGCAGCGTTGAGAAAGGGTCTGGAAACACCATATATTTT
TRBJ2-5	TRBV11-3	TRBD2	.	CASSLGQRGDQETQYF	TGTGCCAGCAGCCTAGGACAGCGGGGGGACCAAGAGACCCAGTACTTC
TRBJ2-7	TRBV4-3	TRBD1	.	CASSQGDRDGSYEQYF	TGCGCCAGCAGCCAAGGGGACAGGGACGGTTCCTACGAGCAGTACTTC
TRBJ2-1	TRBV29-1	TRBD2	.	CSAMGLRGYNEQFF	TGCAGCGCGATGGGACTAAGGGGCTACAATGAGCAGTTCTTC
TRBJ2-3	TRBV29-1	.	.	CSVQEGAGNSDTQYF	TGCAGCGTACAAGAGGGGGCGGGAAATTCAGATACGCAGTATTTT
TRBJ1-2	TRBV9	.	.	CASSTLTGGYGYTF	TGTGCCAGCAGCACCCTGACAGGAGGATATGGCTACACCTTC
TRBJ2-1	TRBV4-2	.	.	CASSQGSATEDEQFF	TGTGCCAGCAGCCAAGGTTCGGCTACGGAGGATGAGCAGTTCTTC
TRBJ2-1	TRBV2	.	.	CASSGRGTGGNEQFF	TGTGCCAGCAGTGGGAGGGGGACCGGGGGCAATGAGCAGTTCTTC
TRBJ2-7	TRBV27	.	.	CASVQGYEQYF	TGTGCCAGCGTTCAGGGGTACGAGCAGTACTTC
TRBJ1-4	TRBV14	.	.	CASSWRGDEKLFF	TGTGCCAGCAGCTGGCGGGGAGATGAAAAACTGTTTTTT
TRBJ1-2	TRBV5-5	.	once	CASSRTDNYGYTF	TGTGCCAGCAGCCGGACGGATAACTATGGCTACACCTTC
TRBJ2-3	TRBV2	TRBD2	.	CASKQTSGEDTQYF	TGTGCCAGCAAGCAGACTAGCGGGGAGGATACGCAGTATTTT
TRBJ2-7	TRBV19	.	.	CASSIDNEQYF	TGTGCCAGTAGTATAGACAACGAGCAGTACTTC
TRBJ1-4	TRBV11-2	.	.	CASSGVGSSTNEKLFF	TGTGCCAGCAGCGGGGTTGGCTCATCAACTAATGAAAAACTGTTTTTT
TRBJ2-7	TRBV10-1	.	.	CASGYRGAEQYF	TGCGCCAGCGGATATCGGGGTGCCGAGCAGTACTTC
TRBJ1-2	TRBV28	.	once	CASGPGERGYTF	TGTGCCAGCGGGCCCGGGGAGAGGGGCTACACCTTC
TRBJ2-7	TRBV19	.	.	CASTNNRDTTHGEQYF	TGTGCCAGCACTAATAACAGGGATACTACCCACGGCGAGCAGTACTTC
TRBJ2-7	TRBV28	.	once	CASSALAGQSYEQYF	TGTGCCAGCAGTGCCTTAGCGGGACAGTCCTACGAGCAGTACTTC
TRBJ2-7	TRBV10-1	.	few	CASSAQTAFYEQYF	TGCGCCAGCAGTGCACAGACAGCTTTCTACGAGCAGTACTTC
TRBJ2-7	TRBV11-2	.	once	CASSLGSGWEYEQYF	TGTGCCAGCAGCTTAGGGTCAGGGTGGGAGTACGAGCAGTACTTC
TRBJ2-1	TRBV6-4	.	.	CASSDKGWNEQFF	TGTGCCAGCAGTGACAAGGGGTGGAATGAGCAGTTCTTC
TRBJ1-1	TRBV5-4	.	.	CASSLDFRLNTEAFF	TGTGCCAGCAGCTTGGACTTTCGACTGAACACTGAAGCTTTCTTT
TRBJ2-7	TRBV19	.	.	CASSGFYEQYF	TGTGCCAGTAGTGGGTTTTACGAGCAGTACTTC
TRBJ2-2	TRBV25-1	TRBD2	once	CASSGTSETGELFF	TGTGCCAGCAGCGGGACTAGCGAAACCGGGGAGCTGTTTTTT
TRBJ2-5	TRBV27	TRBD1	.	CASSLLPGQGGETQYF	TGTGCCAGCAGTTTATTGCCCGGACAGGGGGGAGAGACCCAGTACTTC
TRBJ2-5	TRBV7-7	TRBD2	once	CASSLNGGAGETQYF	TGTGCTAGCAGCTTAAACGGGGGGGCTGGAGAGACCCAGTACTTC
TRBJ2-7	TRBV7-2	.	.	CASSLRLGGEQYF	TGTGCCAGCAGCTTAAGACTGGGGGGCGAGCAGTACTTC
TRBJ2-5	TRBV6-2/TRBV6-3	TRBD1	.	CASSFPQGGWTQYF	TGTGCCAGCAGTTTCCCACAGGGGGGCTGGACCCAGTACTTC
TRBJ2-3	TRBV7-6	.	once	CASSFSGDTDTQYF	TGTGCCAGCAGCTTTTCGGGGGACACAGATACGCAGTATTTT
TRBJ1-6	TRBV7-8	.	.	CASSLGAGSYNSPLHF	TGTGCCAGCAGCTTAGGGGCTGGCTCCTATAATTCACCCCTCCACTTT
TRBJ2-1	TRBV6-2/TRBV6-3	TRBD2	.	CASSLVGSGAISSYNEQFF	TGTGCCAGCAGTTTGGTGGGTAGCGGGGCCATTAGCTCCTACAATGAGCAGTTCTTC